The 18 T cell receptor beta chains below all came from one sample that was sequenced in a study of T-cell reconstitution after alpha-beta-depleted transplantation in children. A library of TCRbeta sequences, prepared with unique molecular identifiers, was generated. TCRdb itself ran the PCR reads through MiXCR, one entry per CDR3 protein. The sample has nearly 200,000 distinct CDR3 sequences, about 6% seen once. Source: PBMCs, taken before TCRalphabeta/CD19-depleted stem cell transplant. Receptor source: a girl less than two years old with combined immunodeficiency, due to receive a stem cell transplant.

This clonotype was seen at least ten times. V and J are TRBV18 and TRBJ2-7; TRBD2 matches at 7 bases. Germline V gives CDR1 KGHSH, CDR2 LQKENI. V trimming: 6 bases; J trimming: 0 bases; junction bases outside the gene matches: 8. The CDR3 extends over 15 amino acids. Here the CDR3 reads CASSPLADLSYEQYF. The CDR3 DNA sequence: TGTGCCAGCTCTCCGCTAGCGGACCTCTCCTACGAGCAGTACTTC.

This clonotype was detected only a few times. CDR3 in DNA: TGTGCCAGCAGATTGGACAGTCACTATGGCTACACCTTC. This codes for CASRLDSHYGYTF. V usage is TRBV7-2 and J usage is TRBJ1-2, with D possibly being TRBD1 (6 bases). CDR1 is SGHTA, CDR2 FQGNSA, per germline. There are 13 residues in the CDR3. V lost 6 bases to trimming and J lost 3 bases, with 11 bases between them.

The genes are TRBV4-2 and TRBJ1-4; maybe TRBD1 (5 bases). This CDR3 is built from 19 residues. Germline values: CDR1 LGHNA, CDR2 YNFKEQ. Trimming pared 1 base from V and 5 bases from J, leaving 23 bases between. The CDR3 nucleotides are TGTGCCAGCAGCCAAGTTTTGGCACTGGGACGGGGAAAGAATGAAAAACTGTTTTTT. Its translation: CASSQVLALGRGKNEKLFF.

This clonotype was observed at least ten times. The chain links TRBV7-9 to TRBJ2-7, with D hard to call. This CDR3 region has 12 residues. In germline, CDR1 is SEHNR, CDR2 FQNEAQ (reference sequence). Trimming shortened V by 3 bases and J by 4 bases, and 7 bases separated the two germline ends. Here the CDR3 DNA reads TGTGCCAGCAGCTTTGGAATGTACGAGCAGTACTTC. As protein: CASSFGMYEQYF. The variable domain in full, with the rest retrieved from reference TRBV7-9 and TRBJ2-7, is DTGVSQNPRHKITKRGQNVTFRCDPISEHNRLYWYRQTLGQGPEFLTYFQNEAQLEKSRLLSDRFSAERPKGSFSTLEIQRTEQGDSAMYLCASSFGMYEQYFGPGTRLTVT.

This chain joins TRBV20-1 and TRBJ1-1; possible D gene TRBD1, 5 bases. This CDR3 is built from 11 residues. Germline V CDR1 and CDR2: DFQATT, SNEGSKA (reference sequence). The V and J ends lost 6 bases and 1 base respectively, with 6 bases between them. CDR3 sequence: CSAGGNTEAFF. CDR3 nucleotide sequence: TGCAGTGCGGGGGGGAACACTGAAGCTTTCTTT.

This clonotype appeared many times. The V and J genes are TRBV20-1 and TRBJ2-4, with 9 bases lining up with TRBD1. The junction had 7 bases not matched to a gene; V was cut back by 0 bases and J by 4 bases. This CDR3 contains 16 residues. CDR1 DFQATT and CDR2 SNEGSKA come from the germline V gene (reference sequence). CDR3 sequence reads: CSARDTGGDGKNIQYF. CDR3 bases: TGCAGTGCTAGAGACACAGGGGGCGATGGGAAAAACATTCAGTACTTC.

This clonotype was seen once. A much larger clonotype is one base distant, so this may be a read error. V usage is TRBV6-2 or TRBV6-3 and J usage is TRBJ1-1; possibly TRBD1 for D (5 bases). The V gene's germline CDR1 is MNHEY and CDR2 SVGEGT. The CDR3 spans 15 residues. The CDR3 region is CASSLVHGGKPEVFF. The CDR3 bases are TGTGCCAGCAGCCTCGTACATGGGGGGAAGCCTGAAGTTTTCTTT.

This clonotype was detected ten times or more. The chain is built from TRBV12-3 or TRBV12-4 and TRBJ2-7; 9 bases fit TRBD1. The CDR3 consists of 18 residues. V gave up 2 bases and J gave up 2 bases; unmatched junction bases: 13. CDR3 sequence: CASSLPPPGTGPPYEQYF. For the CDR3, the DNA is TGTGCCAGCAGTTTACCTCCCCCCGGGACAGGGCCACCCTACGAGCAGTACTTC.

This clonotype was counted at least ten times. The chain is built from TRBV12-3 or TRBV12-4 and TRBJ2-4; D unresolved. With 3 bases removed from V and 6 bases from J, the gap between germline ends came to 9 bases. This CDR3 region has 13 residues. As DNA, the CDR3 is TGTGCCAGCAGTTTGGGCGGAATAAACATTCAGTACTTC. Encoded protein: CASSLGGINIQYF.

This clonotype has ten or more counts. This chain uses TRBV14 with TRBJ2-7, with D tentatively TRBD1 (6 bases). The CDR3 has 17 amino acids. V was cut by 5 bases and J by 2 bases, with 22 bases left in between. CDR1 is SGHDN, CDR2 FVKESK, per germline. The CDR3 DNA is TGTGCCAGCAGCTATTACCCTCCGGGACAAAGGACCTACGAGCAGTACTTC. Encoded protein: CASSYYPPGQRTYEQYF.

This clonotype came up many times. V and J are TRBV20-1 and TRBJ2-1, with 10 bases lining up with TRBD2. Germline V gene lookup returns CDR1 DFQATT and CDR2 SNEGSKA (reference sequence). Losses at the gene ends were 3 bases for V and 4 bases for J; bases not matched to a gene: 12. This CDR3 is 17 amino acids long. This CDR3 reads CSARGPGTSAPYNEQFF. CDR3 DNA: TGCAGTGCTAGGGGGCCTGGGACTAGCGCCCCATACAATGAGCAGTTCTTC.

This clonotype came up many times. This chain uses TRBV5-6 with TRBJ2-7, with D possibly called TRBD1 or TRBD2 (5 bases each). V was trimmed by 0 bases and J by 3 bases, leaving 7 bases between them. This CDR3 region has 13 residues. CDR1 SGHDT and CDR2 YYEEEE come from the germline V gene. CDR3 sequence: CASSLGDDYEQYF. In DNA form, the CDR3 reads TGTGCCAGCAGCTTGGGGGACGACTACGAGCAGTACTTC.

This clonotype was detected many times. The CDR3 protein is CSVEGHRAYEQYF. In DNA, the CDR3 is TGCAGCGTTGAAGGGCACAGGGCCTACGAGCAGTACTTC. The chain links TRBV29-1 to TRBJ2-7; possibly TRBD1 for D (6 bases). V lost 1 base, J lost 2 bases, and 9 bases lay in between. The CDR3 has 13 amino acids. CDR1 is SQVTM and CDR2 is ANQGSEA in the germline V gene.

There are many counts of this clonotype. The chain has TRBV7-6 and TRBJ2-3; no reliable D call. Trimming removed 4 bases from V and 0 bases from J, with 5 bases in between. The CDR3 consists of 13 residues. Germline CDR1 SGHVS, CDR2 FNYEAQ. The CDR3 is CASSSMSTDTQYF. CDR3 in DNA: TGTGCCAGCAGCTCGATGAGCACAGATACGCAGTATTTT.

The J gene is TRBJ2-1, the V gene TRBV30; 10 bases are shared with TRBD1. This CDR3 region has 14 residues. Germline V gives CDR1 GTSNPN, CDR2 SVGIG (reference sequence). The V and J ends lost 5 bases and 8 bases, in that order; junction bases with no gene match: 9. CDR3: CAWDITGTGDEQFF. CDR3 bases: TGTGCCTGGGACATAACCGGGACAGGGGATGAGCAGTTCTTC.

The table lists this clonotype with many counts. J is TRBJ2-5 and V is TRBV28; 10 nucleotides match TRBD2. This CDR3 comprises 15 residues. Germline-derived CDR1 and CDR2 are MDHEN and SYDVKM. Trimming cost V 6 bases and J 2 bases; bases outside gene matches: 6. The CDR3 here is CASRPGLAQQETQYF. CDR3 sequence (DNA): TGTGCCAGCAGACCGGGACTAGCGCAACAAGAGACCCAGTACTTC.

This clonotype was seen ten or more times. The chain is built from TRBV2 and TRBJ2-5, with TRBD2 matching 13 bases. Germline trimming cut 6 bases from V and 3 bases from J; bases unmatched to any gene: 7. This CDR3 is built from 16 residues. Germline assignment: CDR1 SNHLY and CDR2 FYNNEI. Here the CDR3 reads CASRLLGLAGKETQYF. CDR3 DNA sequence: TGTGCCAGCAGGCTATTGGGACTAGCGGGAAAAGAGACCCAGTACTTC. The complete variable domain, with remaining parts taken from reference TRBV2 and TRBJ2-5, reads EPEVTQTPSHQVTQMGQEVILRCVPISNHLYFYWYRQILGQKVEFLVSFYNNEISEKSEIFDDQFSVERPDGSNFTLKIRSTKLEDSAMYFCASRLLGLAGKETQYFGPGTRLLVL.

The sample holds many counts of this clonotype. At one of its ends the junction is not consistent with the germline gene, which may arise from a read error. The chain carries TRBV12-3 or TRBV12-4 and TRBJ1-5; maybe TRBD1 (5 bases). The CDR3 totals 13 residues. The CDR3, as DNA: TGTGCCAGCAGTTTAAATTCGGGGCAGGGTTTGCGTTTT. Translated: CASSLNSGQGLRF.